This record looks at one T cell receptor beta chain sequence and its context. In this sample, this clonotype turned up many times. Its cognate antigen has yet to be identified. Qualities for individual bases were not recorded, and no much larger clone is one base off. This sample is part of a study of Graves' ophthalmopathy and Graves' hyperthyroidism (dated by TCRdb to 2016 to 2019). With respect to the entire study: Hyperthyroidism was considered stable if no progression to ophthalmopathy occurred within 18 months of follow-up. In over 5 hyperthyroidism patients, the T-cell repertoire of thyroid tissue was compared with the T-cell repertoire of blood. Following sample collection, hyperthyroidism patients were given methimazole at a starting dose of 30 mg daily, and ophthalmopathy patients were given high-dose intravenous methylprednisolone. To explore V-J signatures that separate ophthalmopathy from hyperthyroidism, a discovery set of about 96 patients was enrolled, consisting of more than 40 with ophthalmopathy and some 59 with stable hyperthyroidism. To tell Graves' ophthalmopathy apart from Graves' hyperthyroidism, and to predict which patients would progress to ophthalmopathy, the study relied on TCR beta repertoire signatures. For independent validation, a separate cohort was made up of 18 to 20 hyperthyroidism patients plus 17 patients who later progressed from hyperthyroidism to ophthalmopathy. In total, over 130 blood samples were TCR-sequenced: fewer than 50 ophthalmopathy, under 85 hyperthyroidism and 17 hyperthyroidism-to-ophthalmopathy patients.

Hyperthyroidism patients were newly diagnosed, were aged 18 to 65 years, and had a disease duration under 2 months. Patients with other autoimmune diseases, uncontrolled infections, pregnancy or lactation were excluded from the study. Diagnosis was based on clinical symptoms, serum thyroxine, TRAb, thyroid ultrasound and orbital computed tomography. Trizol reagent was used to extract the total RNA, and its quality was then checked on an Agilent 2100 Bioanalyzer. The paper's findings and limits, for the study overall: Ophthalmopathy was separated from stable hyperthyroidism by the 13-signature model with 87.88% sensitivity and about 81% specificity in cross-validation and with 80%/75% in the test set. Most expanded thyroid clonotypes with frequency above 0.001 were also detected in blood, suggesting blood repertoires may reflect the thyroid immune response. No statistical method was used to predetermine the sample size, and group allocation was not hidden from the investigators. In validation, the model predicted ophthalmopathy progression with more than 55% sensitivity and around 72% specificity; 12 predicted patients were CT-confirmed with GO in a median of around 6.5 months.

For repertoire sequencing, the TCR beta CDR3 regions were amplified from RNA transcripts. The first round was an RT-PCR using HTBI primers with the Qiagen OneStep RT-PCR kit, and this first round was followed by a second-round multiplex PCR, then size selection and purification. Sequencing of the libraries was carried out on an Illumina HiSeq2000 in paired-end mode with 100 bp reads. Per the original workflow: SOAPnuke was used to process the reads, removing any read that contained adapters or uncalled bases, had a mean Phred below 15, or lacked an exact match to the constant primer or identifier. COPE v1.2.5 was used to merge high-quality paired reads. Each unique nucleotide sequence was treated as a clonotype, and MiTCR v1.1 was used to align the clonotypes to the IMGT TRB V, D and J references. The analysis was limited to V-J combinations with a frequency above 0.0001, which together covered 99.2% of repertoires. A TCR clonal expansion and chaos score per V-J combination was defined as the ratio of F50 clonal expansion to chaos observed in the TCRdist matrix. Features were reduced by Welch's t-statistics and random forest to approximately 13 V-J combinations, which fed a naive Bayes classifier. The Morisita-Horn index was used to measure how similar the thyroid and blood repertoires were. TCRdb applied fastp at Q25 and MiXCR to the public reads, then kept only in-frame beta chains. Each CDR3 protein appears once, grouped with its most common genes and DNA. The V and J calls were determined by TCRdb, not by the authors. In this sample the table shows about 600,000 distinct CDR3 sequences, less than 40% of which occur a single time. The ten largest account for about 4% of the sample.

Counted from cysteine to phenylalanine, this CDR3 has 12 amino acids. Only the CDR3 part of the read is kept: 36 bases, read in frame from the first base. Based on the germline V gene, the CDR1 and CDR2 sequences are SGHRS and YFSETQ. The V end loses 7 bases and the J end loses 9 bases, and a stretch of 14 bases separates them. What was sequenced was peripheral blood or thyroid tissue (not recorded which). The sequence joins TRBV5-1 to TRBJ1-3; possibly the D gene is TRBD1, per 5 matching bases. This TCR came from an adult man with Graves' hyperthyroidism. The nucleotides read TGCGCCAGCCGCCAGGGCCTCGGCACCATATATTTT. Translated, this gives CASRQGLGTIYF. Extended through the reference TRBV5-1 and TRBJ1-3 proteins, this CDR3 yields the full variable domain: KAGVTQTPRYLIKTRGQQVTLSCSPISGHRSVSWYQQTPGQGLQFLFEYFSETQRNKGNFPGRFSGRQFSNSRSEMNVSTLELGDSALYLCASRQGLGTIYFGEGSWLTVV.